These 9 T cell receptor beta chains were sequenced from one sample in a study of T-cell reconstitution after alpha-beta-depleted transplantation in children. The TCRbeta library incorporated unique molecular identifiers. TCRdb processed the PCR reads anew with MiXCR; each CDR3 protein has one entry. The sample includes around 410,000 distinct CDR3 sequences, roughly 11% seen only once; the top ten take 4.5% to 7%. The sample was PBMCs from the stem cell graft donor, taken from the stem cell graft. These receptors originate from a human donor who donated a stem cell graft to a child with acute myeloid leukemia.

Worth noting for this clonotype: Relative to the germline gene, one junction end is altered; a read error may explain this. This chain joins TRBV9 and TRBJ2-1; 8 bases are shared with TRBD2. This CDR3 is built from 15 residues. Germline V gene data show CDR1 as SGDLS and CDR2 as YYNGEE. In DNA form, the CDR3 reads TGTGCCAGCAGCGTAGACGGGGGGGGCTACAATGAGCATTTCTTC. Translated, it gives CASSVDGGGYNEHFF.

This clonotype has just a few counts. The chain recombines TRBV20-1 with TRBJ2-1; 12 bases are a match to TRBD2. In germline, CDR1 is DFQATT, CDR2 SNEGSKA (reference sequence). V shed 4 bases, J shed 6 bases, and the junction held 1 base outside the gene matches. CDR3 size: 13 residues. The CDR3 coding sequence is TGCAGTGCTACTAGCGGGAGGGCCAATGAGCAGTTCTTC. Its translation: CSATSGRANEQFF.

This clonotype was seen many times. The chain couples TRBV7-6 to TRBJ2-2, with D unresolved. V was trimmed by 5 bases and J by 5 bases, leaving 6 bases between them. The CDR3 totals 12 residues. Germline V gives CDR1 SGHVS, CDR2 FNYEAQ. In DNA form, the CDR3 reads TGTGCCAGCAGCCCCCTTACCGGGGAGCTGTTTTTT. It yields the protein CASSPLTGELFF.

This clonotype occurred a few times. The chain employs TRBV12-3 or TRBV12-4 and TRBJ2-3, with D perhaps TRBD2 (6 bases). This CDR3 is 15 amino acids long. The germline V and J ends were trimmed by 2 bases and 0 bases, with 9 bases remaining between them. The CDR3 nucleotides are TGTGCCAGCAGTTTATCGGAGGGTAGCACAGATACGCAGTATTTT. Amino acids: CASSLSEGSTDTQYF.

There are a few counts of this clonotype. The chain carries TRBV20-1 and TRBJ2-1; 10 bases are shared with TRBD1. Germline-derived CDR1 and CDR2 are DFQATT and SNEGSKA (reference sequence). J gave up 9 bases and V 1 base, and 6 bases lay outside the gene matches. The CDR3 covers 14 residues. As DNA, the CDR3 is TGCAGTGCTAGAGTCGGACAGGGGGTTGGTGAGCAGTTCTTC. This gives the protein CSARVGQGVGEQFF.

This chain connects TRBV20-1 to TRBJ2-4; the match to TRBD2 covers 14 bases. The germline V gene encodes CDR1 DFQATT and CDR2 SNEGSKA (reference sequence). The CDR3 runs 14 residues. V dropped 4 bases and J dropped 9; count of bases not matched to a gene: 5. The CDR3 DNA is TGCAGTGCTAAAGGACTAGCGGGAGGCATCATTCAGTACTTC. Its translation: CSAKGLAGGIIQYF.

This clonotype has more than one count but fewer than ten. This CDR3 reads CSAKAAGGSYEQYF. The CDR3 nucleotides read TGCAGTGCAAAGGCGGCGGGAGGGAGCTACGAGCAGTACTTC. The rearrangement links TRBV20-1 to TRBJ2-7; 9 bases are a match to TRBD2. Germline loops: CDR1 DFQATT, CDR2 SNEGSKA (reference sequence). The junction had 9 bases not matched to a gene; V was cut back by 6 bases and J by 3 bases. The CDR3 covers 14 residues.

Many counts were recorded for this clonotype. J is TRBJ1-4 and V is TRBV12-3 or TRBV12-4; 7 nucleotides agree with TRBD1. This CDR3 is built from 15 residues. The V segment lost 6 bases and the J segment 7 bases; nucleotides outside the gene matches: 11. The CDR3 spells CASRKIRDSTEKLFF. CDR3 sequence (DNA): TGTGCCAGCAGAAAAATCCGGGACAGCACTGAAAAACTGTTTTTT.

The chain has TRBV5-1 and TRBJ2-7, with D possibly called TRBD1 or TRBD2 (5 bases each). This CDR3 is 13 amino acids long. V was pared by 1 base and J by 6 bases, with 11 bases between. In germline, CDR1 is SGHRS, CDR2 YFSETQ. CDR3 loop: CASSLIGAGEQYF. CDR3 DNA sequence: TGCGCCAGCAGCTTGATCGGGGCCGGCGAGCAGTACTTC.